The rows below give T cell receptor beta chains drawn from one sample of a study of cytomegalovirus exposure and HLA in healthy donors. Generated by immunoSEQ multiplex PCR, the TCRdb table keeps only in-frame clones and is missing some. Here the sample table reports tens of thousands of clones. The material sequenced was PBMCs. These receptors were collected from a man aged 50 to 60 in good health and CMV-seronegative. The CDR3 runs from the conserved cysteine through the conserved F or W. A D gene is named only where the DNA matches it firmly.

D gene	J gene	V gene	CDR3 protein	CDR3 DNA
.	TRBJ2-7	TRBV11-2	CASSLVYEQYF	TGTGCCAGCAGCCTAGTATACGAGCAGTACTTC
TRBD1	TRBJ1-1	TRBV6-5	CASTPTGFYTEAFF	TGTGCCAGCACCCCGACAGGGTTTTACACTGAAGCTTTCTTT
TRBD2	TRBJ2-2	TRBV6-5	CASSFLAGVSGELFF	TGTGCCAGCAGTTTTCTAGCGGGGGTGTCCGGGGAGCTGTTTTTT
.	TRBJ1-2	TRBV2	CASSARAPSRTYSTYGYTF	TGTGCCAGCAGTGCACGCGCACCCTCTAGGACATATAGTACCTATGGCTACACCTTC
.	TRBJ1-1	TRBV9	CASSVSGWGSLGGKTETFF	TGTGCCAGCAGCGTAAGCGGCTGGGGCTCATTAGGAGGGAAAACTGAAACTTTCTTT
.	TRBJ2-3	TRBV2	CASATVLRTDTQYF	TGTGCCAGCGCAACGGTTCTACGCACAGATACGCAGTATTTT
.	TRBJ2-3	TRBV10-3	CAISSSTFAPTDTQYF	TGTGCCATCTCATCGTCTACCTTCGCCCCCACAGATACGCAGTATTTT
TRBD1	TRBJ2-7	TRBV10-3	CAIRITGGSAYEQYF	TGTGCCATCAGAATAACAGGGGGCTCCGCCTACGAGCAGTACTTC
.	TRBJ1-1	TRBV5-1	CASSLDGARAFF	TGCGCCAGCAGCTTGGATGGGGCGAGAGCTTTCTTT
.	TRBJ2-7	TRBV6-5	CASSLAGSRNDEQYF	TGTGCCAGCAGTCTCGCCGGGAGCCGCAACGACGAGCAGTACTTC
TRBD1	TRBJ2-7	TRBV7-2	CASSLTGYEQYF	TGTGCCAGCAGCCTGACAGGGTACGAGCAGTACTTC
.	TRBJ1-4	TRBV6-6	CASRVTWEGEKLFF	TGTGCCAGCAGAGTGACCTGGGAGGGTGAAAAACTGTTTTTT
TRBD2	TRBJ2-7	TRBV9	CASNGGGYEQYF	TGTGCCAGCAACGGGGGGGGCTACGAGCAGTACTTC
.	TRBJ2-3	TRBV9	CASSVAADTQYF	TGTGCCAGCAGCGTAGCGGCAGATACGCAGTATTTT
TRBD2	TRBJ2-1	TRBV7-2	CASSLKASGLYNEQFF	TGTGCCAGCAGCTTAAAGGCTAGCGGGCTATACAATGAGCAGTTCTTC
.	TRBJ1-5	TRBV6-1	CASSVGGPPQHF	TGTGCCAGCAGTGTCGGAGGGCCACCCCAGCATTTT
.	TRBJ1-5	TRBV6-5	CASSSTGRGGQPQHF	TGTGCCAGCAGTTCCACAGGGCGAGGGGGTCAGCCCCAGCATTTT
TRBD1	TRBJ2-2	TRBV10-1	CASSERGQPNTGELFF	TGCGCCAGCAGTGAGAGGGGACAGCCGAACACCGGGGAGCTGTTTTTT
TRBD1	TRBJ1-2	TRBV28	CASSLIRDSRSPNYGYTF	TGTGCCAGCAGTTTAATCCGGGACAGCCGCTCGCCTAACTATGGCTACACCTTC
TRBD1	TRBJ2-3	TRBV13	CASSLRGTVDRSGGTDTQYF	TGTGCCAGCAGCTTACGAGGGACAGTAGACAGGTCCGGGGGCACAGATACGCAGTATTTT
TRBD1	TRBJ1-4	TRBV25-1	CASTPPRGQGDEKLFF	TGTGCCAGCACCCCTCCCCGAGGGCAGGGGGATGAAAAACTGTTTTTT
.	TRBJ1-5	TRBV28	CASSLEPRQPQHF	TGTGCCAGCAGTTTAGAGCCCCGTCAGCCCCAGCATTTT
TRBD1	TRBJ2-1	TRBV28	CASSFGTDNEQFF	TGTGCCAGCAGTTTCGGGACAGACAATGAGCAGTTCTTC
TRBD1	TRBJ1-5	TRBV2	CASTGNRGANQPQHF	TGTGCCAGCACTGGTAACAGGGGAGCTAATCAGCCCCAGCATTTT
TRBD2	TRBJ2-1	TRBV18	CASSLGLDVTEQFF	TGTGCCAGCTCACTGGGACTAGATGTCACTGAGCAGTTCTTC
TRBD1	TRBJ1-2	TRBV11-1	CASSFGQGQGNGYTF	TGTGCCAGCAGTTTTGGACAGGGACAAGGTAATGGCTACACCTTC
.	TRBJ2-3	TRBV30	CAWTRGYGDTQYF	TGTGCCTGGACCCGAGGTTACGGAGATACGCAGTATTTT
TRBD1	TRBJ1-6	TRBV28	CASSRAGTGDNSPLHF	TGTGCCAGCAGTCGAGCCGGGACAGGGGATAATTCACCCCTCCACTTT
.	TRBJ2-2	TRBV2	CATMDTNTGELFF	TGTGCCACTATGGACACTAACACCGGGGAGCTGTTTTTT
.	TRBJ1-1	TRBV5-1	CASRLATVNTEAFF	TGCGCCAGCAGGCTCGCGACAGTGAACACTGAAGCTTTCTTT
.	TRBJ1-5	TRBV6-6	CASTEQGYSNQPQHF	TGTGCCAGCACCGAACAGGGTTATAGCAATCAGCCCCAGCATTTT
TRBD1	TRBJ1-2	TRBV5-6	CASSPDRDGYTF	TGTGCCAGCAGCCCTGACAGGGATGGCTACACCTTC
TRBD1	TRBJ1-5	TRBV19	CASRTAGTVRNQPQHF	TGTGCCAGTAGGACCGCGGGGACAGTTCGGAATCAGCCCCAGCATTTT
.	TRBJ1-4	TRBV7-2	CASTLPTANEKLFF	TGTGCCAGCACCTTACCGACAGCTAATGAAAAACTGTTTTTT
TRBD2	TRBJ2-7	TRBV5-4	CASSLQGAGFYEQYF	TGTGCCAGCAGCCTTCAGGGAGCGGGGTTCTACGAGCAGTACTTC
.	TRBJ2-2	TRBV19	CASSIWSLGANTGELFF	TGTGCCAGTAGTATTTGGTCACTTGGTGCGAACACCGGGGAGCTGTTTTTT
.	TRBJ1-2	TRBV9	CASSVGPQGNYGYTF	TGTGCCAGCAGCGTAGGACCCCAGGGGAACTATGGCTACACCTTC
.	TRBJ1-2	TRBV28	CASSTGQGPYGYTF	TGTGCCAGCAGCACAGGGCAGGGTCCCTATGGCTACACCTTC
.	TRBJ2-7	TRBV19	CASSISSAGSYEQYF	TGTGCCAGTAGTATTTCGTCCGCGGGCTCCTACGAGCAGTACTTC
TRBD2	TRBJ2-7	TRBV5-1	CASSPGGVNEQYF	TGCGCCAGCAGCCCGGGGGGGGTCAACGAGCAGTACTTC
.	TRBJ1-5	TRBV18	CASSPSSDSNQPQHF	TGTGCCAGCTCACCGTCCAGCGATAGCAATCAGCCCCAGCATTTT
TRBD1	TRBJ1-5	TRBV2	CASSWTGQPQHF	TGTGCCAGCAGTTGGACAGGTCAGCCCCAGCATTTT
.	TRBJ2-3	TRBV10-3	CAISEVQGTSSTDTQYF	TGTGCCATCAGTGAAGTGCAGGGGACATCTAGCACAGATACGCAGTATTTT
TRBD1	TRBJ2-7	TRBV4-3	CASSLSVPGTGVGEQYF	TGCGCCAGCAGCCTCAGCGTGCCGGGGACAGGGGTCGGCGAGCAGTACTTC
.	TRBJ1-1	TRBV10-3	CAIKGQGRTEAFF	TGTGCCATCAAGGGCCAGGGAAGGACTGAAGCTTTCTTT
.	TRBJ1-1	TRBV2	CASRVEIRGTEAFF	TGTGCCAGCAGAGTCGAGATCCGCGGGACTGAAGCTTTCTTT
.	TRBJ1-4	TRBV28	CASSIREAKLFF	TGTGCCAGCAGCATACGGGAGGCAAAACTGTTTTTT
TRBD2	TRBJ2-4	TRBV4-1	CASSQLLAGRNIQYF	TGCGCCAGCAGCCAGTTACTAGCGGGTCGAAACATTCAGTACTTC
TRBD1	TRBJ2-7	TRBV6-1	CASSLGTGVGYEQYF	TGTGCCAGCAGTCTCGGGACAGGGGTTGGCTACGAGCAGTACTTC
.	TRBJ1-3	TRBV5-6	CASSSPQGIGRNTIYF	TGTGCCAGCAGCTCCCCTCAGGGTATCGGAAGAAACACCATATATTTT
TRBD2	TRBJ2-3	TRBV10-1	CASSDIKRGADTQYF	TGCGCCAGCAGTGATATAAAGCGGGGAGCAGATACGCAGTATTTT
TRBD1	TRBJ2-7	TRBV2	CASSVDRGRIVEQYF	TGTGCCAGCAGTGTCGACAGGGGGCGCATCGTCGAGCAGTACTTC
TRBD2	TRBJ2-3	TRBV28	CASSSGLAGTDTQYF	TGTGCCAGCAGTTCCGGACTAGCGGGCACAGATACGCAGTATTTT
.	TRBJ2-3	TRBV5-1	CASSYQTGTSLDTQYF	TGCGCCAGCAGCTACCAGACAGGGACTTCCCTAGATACGCAGTATTTT
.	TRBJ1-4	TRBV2	CASSEQQSGYEKLFF	TGTGCCAGCAGTGAACAACAGAGTGGGTATGAAAAACTGTTTTTT
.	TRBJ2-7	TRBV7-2	CASSPYYDSSYEQYF	TGTGCCAGCAGCCCATACTACGACAGTTCCTACGAGCAGTACTTC
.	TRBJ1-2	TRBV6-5	CATRRAGVYGYTF	TGTGCCACCCGAAGGGCAGGGGTCTATGGCTACACCTTC
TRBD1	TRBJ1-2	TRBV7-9	CASSPRREDRAYGYTF	TGTGCCAGCAGCCCGCGACGCGAGGACAGGGCATATGGCTACACCTTC
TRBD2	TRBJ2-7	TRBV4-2	CASSQARVIQGVAGASYGQYF	TGTGCCAGCAGCCAGGCCAGAGTCATTCAAGGGGTAGCGGGGGCCTCCTACGGGCAGTACTTC
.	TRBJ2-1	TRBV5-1	CASSLAGGSNEQFF	TGCGCCAGCAGCTTGGCCGGGGGTAGCAATGAGCAGTTCTTC